This is a list of T cell receptor beta chains from one sample in a study of blood T cells in healthy people across ages. TCRdb redid the calling of the 5' RACE reads with MiXCR, one entry per CDR3 protein. The sample includes over 950,000 distinct CDR3 sequences, 51% of them seen just once. Sequences were obtained from blood. The receptors were gathered from a woman aged 60-70 years in good health. Each CDR3 is given with its conserved first and last residue. Each record gives: V gene, clone size, D gene, J gene, CDR3 protein, CDR3 DNA. D genes are given only for firm matches. Only part of the rows carry a size: once, few, many, or a class if the clone is expanded.

TRBV15,NA,TRBD2,TRBJ2-3,CATSGAGVTADTQYF,TGTGCCACCAGCGGTGCGGGAGTAACCGCAGATACGCAGTATTTT
TRBV3-1,few,TRBD2,TRBJ2-4,CASSQDSGRKNIQYF,TGTGCCAGCAGCCAAGATAGCGGGAGGAAAAACATTCAGTACTTC
TRBV5-4,once,TRBD1,TRBJ1-2,CASSLGDRVQWGYTF,TGTGCCAGCAGCTTGGGGGACAGGGTGCAGTGGGGCTACACCTTC
TRBV9,NA,NA,TRBJ1-1,CASPLSQQFVSGQNTEAFF,TGTGCCAGCCCGCTAAGCCAGCAGTTTGTTTCCGGACAGAACACTGAAGCTTTCTTT
TRBV6-5,few,TRBD1,TRBJ1-2,CASSIRGNFGYTF,TGTGCCAGCAGTATCAGGGGGAATTTTGGCTACACCTTC
TRBV20-1,NA,TRBD2,TRBJ2-5,CSASRGSGRVETQYF,TGCAGTGCTAGTCGCGGTAGCGGGAGGGTGGAGACCCAGTACTTC
TRBV28,NA,TRBD1,TRBJ1-1,CATSPQDRDHTEAFF,TGTGCCACCTCCCCGCAGGACAGGGATCACACTGAAGCTTTCTTT
TRBV20-1,NA,TRBD2,TRBJ2-2,CSVRDPTSGSGELFF,TGCAGTGTTAGAGATCCGACTAGCGGGAGTGGGGAGCTGTTTTTT
TRBV7-2,NA,NA,TRBJ2-5,CASSLIPREETQYF,TGTGCCAGCAGCTTAATTCCCCGGGAAGAGACCCAGTACTTC
TRBV12-3/TRBV12-4,few,NA,TRBJ2-7,CASSFPGTGYEQYF,TGTGCCAGCAGTTTCCCAGGGACGGGATACGAGCAGTACTTC
TRBV21-1,NA,NA,TRBJ2-7,CASTEERDSLDEQYF,TGTGCCAGCACAGAGGAAAGGGACAGTTTGGACGAGCAGTACTTC
TRBV7-2,few,NA,TRBJ2-7,CASSSGQRHSYEQYF,TGTGCCAGCAGCTCCGGACAGCGCCATTCCTACGAGCAGTACTTC
TRBV7-2,NA,TRBD2,TRBJ2-7,CASSLVLAGSNEQYF,TGTGCCAGCAGCTTAGTACTAGCGGGAAGTAATGAGCAGTACTTC
TRBV4-3,NA,NA,TRBJ2-2,CASSQGVMSGELFF,TGCGCCAGCAGCCAAGGGGTGATGTCAGGGGAGCTGTTTTTT
TRBV2,NA,NA,TRBJ2-3,CASSKQLAGDTQYF,TGTGCCAGCAGTAAACAGTTAGCTGGAGATACGCAGTATTTT
TRBV2,NA,NA,TRBJ2-1,CASSEERRYYNEQFF,TGTGCCAGCAGTGAAGAGCGCAGATACTACAATGAGCAGTTCTTC
TRBV7-8,NA,NA,TRBJ2-4,CASSLGSGVRRADIQYF,TGTGCCAGCAGCTTAGGGTCAGGGGTTCGCCGGGCGGACATTCAGTACTTC
TRBV3-1,NA,TRBD2,TRBJ2-3,CASSQVSRGSGRSTDTQYF,TGTGCCAGCAGCCAAGTCTCTAGGGGAAGCGGGAGGAGCACAGATACGCAGTATTTT